This T cell receptor (beta chain) stems from a study of blood T cell repertoires in COVID-19. Study context: COVID-19 samples, acute and convalescent, were from the United States, Italy and Spain. The cDNA or gDNA used as material had been derived from T cells, B-cell-depleted T cells, or PBMCs.

The count of this clone is one. In the authors' methods: Counts of nucleated cells, estimated from reference gene primer amplification, were obtained. Profiled with immunoSEQ multiplex PCR; TCRdb holds only in-frame clones, not every one. For V, J and clone size, that table is used; D and trimming come from the DNA. The sample has under 300,000 clones, roughly 80% seen once. Looked up from germline, CDR1 is SGHKS and CDR2 is YYEKEE (reference sequence). CDR3 length: 15 residues. J was trimmed by 4 bases and V by 4 bases; bases with no gene match: 7. The receptor was isolated from a woman under 30 with acute or convalescent COVID-19. The sample taken for sequencing was peripheral blood. V and J are TRBV5-5 and TRBJ2-2, with TRBD2 matching 7 bases. The CDR3 sequence: CASSPGGGVTGELFF. The CDR3 DNA reads TGTGCCAGCAGCCCCGGGGGAGGGGTCACCGGGGAGCTGTTTTTT.